This entry lists 13 T cell receptor beta chains sequenced from one sample in a study of spatial heterogeneity in lung cancer. Time point meaning: blood at routine non-recurrence follow-up after resection. Without sorting, whole RNA was sequenced from tumor, nontumor lung or frozen PBMC. TCRdb re-derived calls from the 5' RACE reads in MiXCR, one entry per CDR3 protein. Counted here are about 120,000 distinct CDR3 sequences, approximately 12% occurring once; the ten biggest clones make up about 15%. Sequenced material: PBMCs, taken at follow-up. These receptors all come from a male donor with early-stage non-small cell lung cancer.

This rearrangement joins TRBV3-1 to TRBJ1-5; D unclear. Deletions cut 2 bases from V and 7 bases from J, with 9 bases between. The V gene's germline CDR1 is LGHDT and CDR2 YNNKEL (reference sequence). CDR3 length: 13 residues. CDR3 DNA sequence: TGTGCCAGCAGCCAAACCCCCCAACAGCCCCAGCATTTT. Protein product: CASSQTPQQPQHF.

This clonotype was seen repeatedly, ten times or more. The chain has TRBV2 and TRBJ2-7, with TRBD1 identical over 8 bases. Per the germline V gene, CDR1 is SNHLY and CDR2 is FYNNEI. J was trimmed by 4 bases and V by 2 bases; bases with no gene match: 10. CDR3 length: 16 residues. The CDR3 loop is CASSEFGGTGTYEQYF. Here the CDR3 DNA reads TGTGCCAGCAGTGAATTTGGCGGGACAGGCACTTACGAGCAGTACTTC.

On this clonotype: A single base separates this from a much larger clone, so it may be a read error. V gene TRBV5-6 combines with J gene TRBJ2-7; D is unclear. Per the germline V gene, CDR1 is SGHDT and CDR2 is YYEEEE. Trimming stripped 2 bases from V and 3 bases from J, with 3 bases between. The CDR3 spans 11 residues. Written as DNA, the CDR3 is TGTGCCAGCAGCTTTCTCTACGAGCAGTACTTC. This encodes CASSFLYEQYF.

The chain employs TRBV6-6 and TRBJ1-1; a weak D match, TRBD1 (6 bases). Per the germline V gene, CDR1 is MNHNY and CDR2 is SVGAGI (reference sequence). CDR3 length: 14 amino acids. V lost 5 bases and J 6 bases, leaving 16 bases between the germline ends. CDR3 sequence reads: CASSTPGAIPEAFF. The CDR3 coding sequence is TGTGCCAGCAGTACCCCAGGGGCTATCCCTGAAGCTTTCTTT.

CDR3 loop: CASSTYGTSGGDEQFF. In nucleotides, the CDR3 is TGTGCCAGCTCAACTTACGGGACTAGCGGGGGAGATGAGCAGTTCTTC. This chain connects TRBV18 to TRBJ2-1; 14 bases match TRBD2. CDR3 size: 16 residues. The germline V gene has CDR1 KGHSH and CDR2 LQKENI. V lost 5 bases, J lost 8 bases, and 8 bases stayed unmatched.

The genes are TRBV6-1 and TRBJ1-1; D may be TRBD1 (6 bases). In germline, CDR1 is MNHNS, CDR2 SASEGT. Trimming pared 10 bases from V and 0 bases from J, leaving 33 bases between. The CDR3 is made up of 20 amino acids. CDR3 sequence reads: CATAEAPLNARGTLNTEAFF. For the CDR3, the DNA is TGTGCCACCGCGGAGGCCCCTCTCAACGCAAGGGGGACCCTGAACACTGAAGCTTTCTTT.

The chain has TRBV7-8 and TRBJ2-5, with unresolved D. This CDR3 has 15 amino acids. With 1 base removed from V and 1 base from J, the gap between germline ends came to 10 bases. Per germline, CDR1 SGHVS and CDR2 FQNEAQ. The CDR3 DNA sequence: TGTGCCAGCAGCTTAGAGGGTGGAGTCCAAGAGACCCAGTACTTC. Amino acid sequence: CASSLEGGVQETQYF.

This clonotype was counted between two and nine times. The V call is TRBV18, the J call TRBJ1-1, with D tentatively TRBD1 (5 bases). The CDR3 has 17 residues. The germline V gene encodes CDR1 KGHSH and CDR2 LQKENI. V was pared by 3 bases and J by 0 bases, with 17 bases between. Here the CDR3 DNA reads TGTGCCAGCTCACCCGTGGGGGGGATGGATATGAACACTGAAGCTTTCTTT. This codes for CASSPVGGMDMNTEAFF.

This clonotype was detected only a few times. CDR3 coding DNA: TGTGCCAGCCGGATCGCTAGCGGGGGGAAAAACATTCAGTACTTC. Translation: CASRIASGGKNIQYF. This chain joins TRBV2 and TRBJ2-4; 11 bases match TRBD2. CDR3 length: 15 residues. Per the germline V gene, CDR1 is SNHLY and CDR2 is FYNNEI. Trimming at V came to 8 bases and at J to 4 bases, leaving 7 bases not matched to a gene.

The V and J genes are TRBV28 and TRBJ2-1, with D unclear. Trimming shortened V by 5 bases and J by 8 bases, and 19 bases separated the two germline ends. The CDR3 is made up of 15 amino acids. CDR1 and CDR2 (germline): MDHEN, SYDVKM. This CDR3 reads CASSPLGLAAHEQFF. CDR3 coding DNA: TGTGCCAGCAGTCCTTTGGGGTTGGCCGCACATGAGCAGTTCTTC.

This clonotype was observed at least ten times. This chain joins TRBV5-1 and TRBJ2-5; TRBD1 is a possible D gene (6 bases). The CDR3 runs 13 residues. Trimming removed 0 bases at V and 5 bases at J, with 8 bases between. The germline CDR1 and CDR2 sequences are SGHRS and YFSETQ. DNA for the CDR3: TGCGCCAGCAGCTTGGCAAGGGGGGAGACCCAGTACTTC. Protein: CASSLARGETQYF.

Ten or more counts support this clonotype. This chain links TRBV2 with TRBJ1-1, with unresolved D. The CDR3 totals 13 residues. Looked up from germline, CDR1 is SNHLY and CDR2 is FYNNEI. V shed 7 bases and J shed 0 bases, with 9 bases lying between them. CDR3 loop: CASKGSLNTEAFF. CDR3 DNA: TGTGCCAGCAAGGGCAGCCTGAACACTGAAGCTTTCTTT.

The rearrangement links TRBV6-2 or TRBV6-3 to TRBJ1-1; weak D call: TRBD1 (6 bases). This CDR3 has 14 residues. The ends were cut back, 5 bases at V and 5 bases at J, with 15 bases in the middle. From germline, CDR1 is MNHEY and CDR2 SVGEGT. CDR3 DNA sequence: TGTGCCAGCAGTCCAACAGGGAGGCGAACTGAAGCTTTCTTT. Protein product: CASSPTGRRTEAFF.